Detailed here is one TCR beta chain. Its antigen is unidentified. The data are from a study of CD4 T cells in relation to SARS-CoV-2 and coronaviruses. With 2 bases removed from V and 7 bases from J, the gap between germline ends came to 13 bases. Germline V gene sequence: CDR1 SNHLY, CDR2 FYNNEI. The CDR3 extends over 14 amino acids. Notes on the study in general: Pre-pandemic and post-infection samples never came from the same donor. Crossreactivity was assessed only for spike protein, not other viral proteins.

Naive and memory CD4+ T cell DNA was deep-sequenced without culture. Assay: immunoSEQ multiplex PCR; the TCRdb copy retains only in-frame clones and omits some. Here the sample spans approximately 70,000 clones, over 85% being singletons. CD4+ T cells from unexposed donors were obtained before the COVID-19 pandemic (2011-2018). Sample: naive CD4+ T cells from PBMCs. Subset denoted: naive CD4+ T cells isolated by negative enrichment. The clonotype originates from a human donor in good health. The V call is TRBV2, the J call TRBJ2-3; D is ambiguous. CDR3 coding DNA: TGTGCCAGCAGTGAAATTAAACGGGCAAATACGCAGTATTTT. Its protein product is CASSEIKRANTQYF.